The present TCR beta chain was sequenced within a study of T cells in Graves' hyperthyroidism and ophthalmopathy (dated by TCRdb to the late 2010s). Turning to the overall study: Peripheral blood samples were taken at initial diagnosis, before any treatment was given. The 95 to 100 discovery patients were divided at random into training and test sets in a 7:3 ratio. TCR Vbeta CDR3 sequencing of 135 peripheral blood samples (43 ophthalmopathy, 75 hyperthyroidism and roughly 17 progressor patients) is reported in the paper. A discovery cohort of roughly 96 patients, fewer than 50 with Graves' ophthalmopathy and about 60 with stable Graves' hyperthyroidism, was used to find distinguishing TCR V-J signatures. Prospective prediction of ophthalmopathy was tested in an independent validation cohort consisting of 18 to 20 hyperthyroidism patients and approximately 16 patients who later progressed to ophthalmopathy. In more than five Graves' hyperthyroidism patients, the study also compared T-cell repertoires from thyroid tissue with T-cell repertoires from blood. Once sampling was done, hyperthyroidism patients were given methimazole at a starting dose of 30 mg daily, whereas ophthalmopathy patients were given high-dose intravenous methylprednisolone.

Stable Graves' hyperthyroidism was defined as the absence of progression to ophthalmopathy over 18 months of follow-up. The hyperthyroidism patients were between 18 and 65 years old and newly diagnosed, with a disease duration of less than 2 months. Patients with uncontrolled infections, other autoimmune diseases, pregnancy or lactation were excluded. Clinical symptoms, serum thyroxine and TRAb, thyroid ultrasound, and orbital computed tomography formed the basis for the diagnoses. PBMCs were isolated from roughly 10 ml of fresh peripheral blood by Ficoll-Paque density gradient centrifugation. Trizol reagent was used to extract total RNA, and RNA quality was then checked on an Agilent 2100 Bioanalyzer. Per the germline V gene, SGHRS is the CDR1 and YFSETQ is the CDR2. The CDR3 has 15 amino acids, counting the end cysteine and phenylalanine. Only the CDR3 region is kept as DNA, spanning 45 bases read in frame from base 1.

The TCR beta CDR3 regions were amplified from RNA transcripts. For the first round of RT-PCR on the TCR CDR3, the HTBI primer set was used together with the Qiagen OneStep RT-PCR kit. A second multiplex PCR round built the libraries, followed by size selection and purification. Paired-end sequencing of the libraries was performed with 100 bp reads on an Illumina HiSeq2000. The authors processed their data as follows. SOAPnuke was used to process the raw data, with reads discarded if the reads contained adapters or uncalled bases, had a mean Phred below 15, or lacked an exact constant-primer or identifier match. COPE v1.2.5 was used to merge the high-quality paired reads, and each unique nucleotide sequence was defined as a clonotype. MiTCR v1.1 was used to align the clonotypes against IMGT TRBV, TRBD and TRBJ reference segments. Only V-J combinations with frequency above 0.0001, covering about 99% of repertoires, were analysed. The TCS score was defined as F50 (clonal expansion) divided by E x V (chaos), with BLOSUM62-based TCRdist calculated between CDR3 peptides within each V-J. Welch's t-statistics and random forest reduced some 510 V-J features to about 13, which were used in a naive Bayes classifier (R e1071). The raw public reads went through TCRdb reprocessing: fastp at Q25, MiXCR clone calling, in-frame beta chains kept. All rows with the same CDR3 protein become a single entry with the most common DNA and genes. The V and J calls were determined by TCRdb, not by the authors. This sample gives under 650,000 distinct CDR3 sequences in total; 15% to 20% of them show up just once. Together, the top ten hold approximately 3.9% of the sample.

On the study overall, not on this receptor specifically: During validation, the model predicted progression to ophthalmopathy a median of about 6.3 months ahead of onset, with more than 60% sensitivity and about 75% specificity. No statistical method was used to set the sample size in advance, and investigators knew the group allocation. A 13 V-J signature model separated ophthalmopathy from stable hyperthyroidism, with around 91% sensitivity and approximately 81% specificity in cross-validation and 80%/75% in testing. Most expanded thyroid clonotypes (frequency above 0.001) were also found in blood, which suggests that blood repertoires may mirror thyroid immune responses.

As to this clonotype: This receptor's antigen is unknown. Mismatch with germline at one junction end may stem from a read error.

This chain is built from TRBV5-1 and TRBJ1-1, with no confident D gene call. The clonotype was recovered from a woman under 40 with Graves' hyperthyroidism. Specimen: blood. The DNA sequence reads TGTGCCAGCAGCCCGCCCGGGTTCCGGGCCACTGAAGCTTTCTTT. Its translation reads: CASSPPGFRATEAFF.